This entry lists 10 T cell receptor beta chains sequenced from one sample in a study of spatial heterogeneity in lung cancer. Sample time point: sample taken at primary tumor resection. The input material, whole RNA from tumor, nontumor lung or frozen PBMC, was sequenced unsorted. A single record per CDR3 protein comes from TCRdb applying MiXCR to the 5' RACE reads. The repertoire holds about 50,000 distinct CDR3 sequences, with around 7.6% as singletons. The material sequenced was PBMCs, taken at surgery. All receptors derive from a female donor with early-stage non-small cell lung cancer.

This clonotype was found many times. The gene calls are TRBV6-4 and TRBJ2-1; 7 bases line up with TRBD2. V was pared by 9 bases and J by 7 bases, with 15 bases of the junction left unmatched. Germline CDR1 reads MRHNA; CDR2 reads SNTAGT. This CDR3 contains 15 residues. Here the CDR3 reads CAREWGGTKRNEQFF. The CDR3 bases are TGTGCCAGGGAGTGGGGGGGAACTAAAAGGAATGAGCAGTTCTTC.

Ten or more counts support this clonotype. V is TRBV20-1 and J is TRBJ2-3, with 8 bases aligning to TRBD2. The length of the CDR3 is 16 residues. V shed 3 bases and J 1 base; nucleotides not matched to a gene: 9. Germline V gene lookup returns CDR1 DFQATT and CDR2 SNEGSKA (reference sequence). The CDR3 protein is CSASSGAWSGTDTQYF. The CDR3 DNA is TGCAGTGCTAGTAGCGGGGCCTGGTCTGGCACAGATACGCAGTATTTT.

This clonotype was detected only a few times. The rearrangement joins TRBV19 to TRBJ1-1; D gene uncertain. CDR1 and CDR2 (germline): LNHDA, SQIVND (reference sequence). The ends were cut back, 5 bases at V and 2 bases at J, with 12 bases in the middle. The CDR3 extends over 14 amino acids. The CDR3 spells CASSPGLGNTEAFF. CDR3 DNA sequence: TGTGCCAGTAGTCCAGGCTTAGGAAACACTGAAGCTTTCTTT.

This clonotype was seen only a few times. The rearrangement links TRBV7-6 to TRBJ1-4; D is possibly TRBD1 (6 bases). Trimming cost V 4 bases and J 8 bases, with 17 bases left between them. The CDR3 consists of 15 residues. Germline V gene lookup returns CDR1 SGHVS and CDR2 FNYEAQ. CDR3 region: CASSSKWGLGEKLFF. DNA of the CDR3: TGTGCCAGCAGCTCCAAGTGGGGGCTAGGAGAAAAACTGTTTTTT.

The rearrangement joins TRBV7-9 to TRBJ1-5, with no clear D. CDR3 size: 16 residues. Per the germline V gene, CDR1 is SEHNR and CDR2 is FQNEAQ (reference sequence). The ends were cut back, 3 bases at V and 4 bases at J, with 16 bases in the middle. The CDR3 DNA is TGTGCCAGCAGCTTCCCGGGGAGGGTGAATAATCAGCCCCAGCATTTT. Translated: CASSFPGRVNNQPQHF.

This clonotype has ten or more counts. The chain recombines TRBV6-5 with TRBJ2-1; D is undetermined. The germline CDR1 and CDR2 sequences are MNHEY and SVGAGI. Trimming shortened V by 6 bases and J by 1 base, and 4 bases separated the two germline ends. The CDR3 runs 12 residues. CDR3 bases: TGTGCCAGCAGAGTTTCCTACAATGAGCAGTTCTTC. This translates into CASRVSYNEQFF.

This clonotype was seen many times. This sequence joins TRBV6-1 and TRBJ2-2; TRBD1 might be the D (5 bases). The V end was cut by 2 bases, the J end by 9 bases, with 13 bases between. The germline CDR1 and CDR2 sequences are MNHNS and SASEGT. This CDR3 has 14 amino acids. DNA of the CDR3: TGTGCCAGCAGTGAAATCCCCCTGGACAGGGAGCTGTTTTTT. Translating it yields CASSEIPLDRELFF.

This clonotype was seen at least ten times. The chain joins TRBV6-5 to TRBJ1-4; D might be TRBD1 (6 bases). This CDR3 contains 14 residues. CDR1 and CDR2 (germline): MNHEY, SVGAGI. V was clipped by 6 bases and J by 5 bases, with 13 bases between them. CDR3: CASRPDSRNEKLFF. The CDR3 nucleotides read TGTGCCAGCAGACCGGACAGTCGGAATGAAAAACTGTTTTTT.

This clonotype appeared a few times. V gene TRBV23-1 combines with J gene TRBJ2-7; D gene ambiguous. TRBV23-1 is sorted into the ORF group, with uncertain function. This CDR3 contains 18 residues. V was cut by 0 bases and J by 0 bases, with 18 bases left in between. In DNA, the CDR3 is TGCGCCAGCAGTCAATCCCCGAACGCGGTACGGTGCTCCTACGAGCAGTACTTC. This translates into CASSQSPNAVRCSYEQYF.

The DNA for the CDR3 is TGTGCCAGCAGTTTAGCTGGGGCTCGCAATCAGCCCCAGCATTTT. Residues: CASSLAGARNQPQHF. J is TRBJ1-5 and V is TRBV12-3 or TRBV12-4; the D gene is possibly TRBD1 (5 bases). The length of the CDR3 is 15 residues. With 0 bases removed from V and 2 bases from J, the gap between germline ends came to 8 bases.